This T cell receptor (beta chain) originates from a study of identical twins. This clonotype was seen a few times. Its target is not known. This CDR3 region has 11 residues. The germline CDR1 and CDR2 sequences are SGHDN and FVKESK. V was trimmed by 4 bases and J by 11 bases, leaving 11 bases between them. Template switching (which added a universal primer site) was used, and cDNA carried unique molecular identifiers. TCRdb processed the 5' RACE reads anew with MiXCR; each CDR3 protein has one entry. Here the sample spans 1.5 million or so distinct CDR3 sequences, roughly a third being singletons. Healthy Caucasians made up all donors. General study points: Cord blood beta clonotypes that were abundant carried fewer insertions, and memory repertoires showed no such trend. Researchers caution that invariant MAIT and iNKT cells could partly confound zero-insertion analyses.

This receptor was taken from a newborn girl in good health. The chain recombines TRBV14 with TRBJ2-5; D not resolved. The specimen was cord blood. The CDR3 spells CASSLLDKQYF. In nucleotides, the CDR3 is TGTGCCAGCAGCCTCTTGGATAAGCAGTACTTC.